This TCR beta chain was recovered during a study of identical twins. V gave up 4 bases and J gave up 5 bases; unmatched junction bases: 13. Germline loops: CDR1 DFQATT, CDR2 SNEGSKA (reference sequence). The CDR3 spans 16 residues. Note on this clonotype: The antigen is not known.

A universal primer site was added by template switching, and unique molecular identifiers were carried by the cDNA. A single record per CDR3 protein comes from TCRdb applying MiXCR to the 5' RACE reads. The profile shows around 450,000 distinct CDR3 sequences, 13% to 15% of them singletons. Study-level results: An excess of low generation probability was shown by twin-shared out-of-frame alpha sequences.

This sample was shared with a second study, whose subject was yellow fever vaccine responses in identical twins. That work states: Twins reportedly appeared to share part of their vaccine T cell response while keeping part individual.

The rearrangement joins TRBV20-1 to TRBJ2-3; 9 bases are a match to TRBD2. This TCR came from a woman aged 18-29 years in good health. The sequencing sample was made of CD4+ T cells sorted from blood. The CDR3 spells CSATKIAGEGEDTQYF. The CDR3 coding sequence is TGCAGTGCTACAAAAATAGCGGGAGAAGGGGAAGATACGCAGTATTTT.